The clone carrying this TCR beta chain was observed at least ten times. Stated time point: sample taken at primary tumor resection. Unsorted whole RNA samples from tumor, nontumor lung or frozen PBMC were sequenced. The data were taken from a study of spatial heterogeneity in lung cancer. Whole-study context: Alpha-chain sequences were consistently detected less often than beta-chain sequences.

Using its own MiXCR run on the 5' RACE reads, TCRdb lists one record per CDR3 protein. The sample includes about 22,000 distinct CDR3 sequences, under 5.5% of them seen just once. CDR1 and CDR2 from the germline V gene are DFQATT and SNEGSKA (reference sequence). This CDR3 contains 13 residues. V was shortened by 3 bases and J by 1 base, with 6 bases between the two germline ends. V and J are TRBV20-1 and TRBJ2-2; D gene ambiguous. The clonotype originates from a male donor with early-stage non-small cell lung cancer. The sequences come from PBMCs, collected at surgery. The CDR3 DNA reads as TGCAGTGCTAGGGTAGGGAACACCGGGGAGCTGTTTTTT. Residues: CSARVGNTGELFF.